The present T cell receptor (beta chain) was sequenced within a study of shared clonotypes between healthy human individuals. Broader study findings: A generally larger estimated richness was seen in naive subsets than in memory subsets. Sampling covered blood only; tissue repertoires likely differ. Some naive CD4 clonotypes, around 5%, turned up in common across a handful of donors.

Comment on this clone: Its specificity is unknown.

The V gene's germline CDR1 is MNHNS and CDR2 SASEGT. The CDR3 covers 12 residues. The V gene lost 2 bases and the J gene lost 4 bases, with 4 bases spanning the gap. The protocol was immunoSEQ multiplex PCR, while the TCRdb copy is restricted to in-frame clones and leaves out a portion. The sample records under 350,000 clones, more than 75% being singletons. This chain uses TRBV6-1 with TRBJ2-3, with D unresolved. This receptor was obtained from a man aged 18-30 years in good health. Sequenced sample: memory CD8+ T cells sorted from blood. Subset noted: CD45RO+ cells pooled with CCR7-negative TemRA cells. CDR3 sequence (DNA): TGTGCCAGCAGTGAAAGGGCAGATACGCAGTATTTT. Its translation is CASSERADTQYF.